These 18 T cell receptor beta chains came from one sample sequenced in a study of PD-1 blockade in classical Hodgkin lymphoma. Every patient experienced relapse after autologous stem cell transplantation, and brentuximab vedotin exposure varied. Clones were read by immunoSEQ multiplex PCR, and TCRdb kept only the in-frame ones, dropping some. The sample comprises around 28,000 clones, 70% of which are singletons, and roughly 24% rests with the top ten. Sequences were derived from peripheral blood mononuclear cells (PBMCs), sampled before the second cycle of nivolumab. All receptors derive from a human donor with classical Hodgkin lymphoma.

The CDR3, as DNA: TGTGCCAGCAGGCAAAACCTGGTTGCTGGAAACACCATATATTTT. Protein: CASRQNLVAGNTIYF. This sequence joins TRBV6-6 and TRBJ1-3; D is undetermined. The CDR3 length is 15 residues. Germline loops: CDR1 MNHNY, CDR2 SVGAGI (reference sequence). V lost 6 bases and J lost 2, with 14 bases in between.

This rearrangement joins TRBV5-1 to TRBJ2-1, with 8 bases aligning to TRBD2. Unmatched junction bases numbered 2, after V lost 3 bases and J lost 6 bases. Germline assignment: CDR1 SGHRS and CDR2 YFSETQ. The CDR3 is 13 amino acids. The CDR3 sequence: CASSSGLGNEQFF. CDR3 DNA: TGCGCCAGCAGCTCGGGACTAGGCAATGAGCAGTTCTTC.

This rearrangement joins TRBV2 to TRBJ2-2; D might be TRBD1 (5 bases). The germline CDR1 and CDR2 sequences are SNHLY and FYNNEI. The V end lost 0 bases, the J end lost 9 bases, and 8 bases lay between the germline ends. CDR3 length: 13 amino acids. CDR3: CASSEAWGRELFF. The CDR3 bases are TGTGCCAGCAGTGAAGCCTGGGGCAGGGAGCTGTTTTTT.

The V and J genes are TRBV19 and TRBJ1-2, with TRBD1 as a possible D gene (5 bases). Deletions cut 3 bases from V and 8 bases from J, with 13 bases between. The CDR3 contains 13 residues. The V gene's germline CDR1 is LNHDA and CDR2 SQIVND (reference sequence). In nucleotides, the CDR3 is TGTGCCAGTAGTATCCTTCAGGGCACCGGCTACACCTTC. Protein: CASSILQGTGYTF.

V and J are TRBV6-5 and TRBJ2-7; D not certain. Trimming pared 0 bases from V and 1 base from J, leaving 10 bases between. Germline CDR1 MNHEY, CDR2 SVGAGI. The CDR3 runs to 15 residues. The CDR3 spells CASSYSHAVSYEQYF. The CDR3 DNA sequence: TGTGCCAGCAGTTACTCGCATGCAGTATCCTACGAGCAGTACTTC.

This chain uses TRBV7-8 with TRBJ1-5, with a possible D match to TRBD1 (6 bases). Germline CDR1 is SGHVS and CDR2 is FQNEAQ. The V gene lost 5 bases and the J gene lost 4 bases, with 15 bases spanning the gap. The CDR3 loop spans 15 amino acids. CDR3 coding DNA: TGTGCCAGCAGCCCCAGCCCGACAGGAAATCAGCCCCAGCATTTT. Amino acid sequence: CASSPSPTGNQPQHF.

This clone was seen a few times. The chain is built from TRBV5-4 and TRBJ2-5, with 8 bases matching TRBD1. There are 13 residues in the CDR3. From germline, CDR1 is SGHNT and CDR2 YYREEE (reference sequence). V trimming: 4 bases; J trimming: 4 bases; junction bases outside the gene matches: 3. The CDR3, as DNA: TGTGCCAGCAGCATGACAGGGGTAGAGACCCAGTACTTC. It codes for CASSMTGVETQYF.

V is TRBV7-2 and J is TRBJ1-1; no reliable D call. CDR1 SGHTA and CDR2 FQGNSA come from the germline V gene. The CDR3 length is 11 residues. The V gene lost 2 bases and the J gene lost 6 bases, with 4 bases spanning the gap. Here the CDR3 reads CASSLISEAFF. The CDR3 DNA reads as TGTGCCAGCAGCTTAATCTCTGAAGCTTTCTTT.

CDR3 bases: TGTGCCAGCAGCCCCTGGACGGTAAACACTGAAGCTTTCTTT. It encodes CASSPWTVNTEAFF. This chain links TRBV11-2 with TRBJ1-1; D uncertain. Germline CDR1 and CDR2: SGHAT and FQNNGV. This CDR3 comprises 14 residues. The ends were cut back, 5 bases at V and 2 bases at J, with 12 bases in the middle. Together with reference TRBV11-2 and TRBJ1-1, the CDR3 gives the full variable domain: EAGVAQSPRYKIIEKRQSVAFWCNPISGHATLYWYQQILGQGPKLLIQFQNNGVVDDSQLPKDRFSAERLKGVDSTLKIQPAKLEDSAVYLCASSPWTVNTEAFFGQGTRLTVV.

The genes are TRBV19 and TRBJ1-3; TRBD1 is a possible D gene (5 bases). Trimming pared 4 bases from V and 3 bases from J, leaving 10 bases between. This CDR3 is 14 amino acids long. CDR1 LNHDA and CDR2 SQIVND come from the germline V gene (reference sequence). The CDR3 DNA follows: TGTGCCAGTAGTACCCTCGACAGTGGAAACACCATATATTTT. Its translation is CASSTLDSGNTIYF.

The chain couples TRBV5-1 to TRBJ2-3; possibly TRBD1 for D (5 bases). The CDR3 contains 13 residues. Trimming took 7 bases from V and 3 from J, leaving 12 bases between them. Germline V gene data show CDR1 as SGHRS and CDR2 as YFSETQ. CDR3 region: CASRLRGTDTQYF. CDR3 nucleotide sequence: TGCGCCAGCCGTTTAAGGGGAACAGATACGCAGTATTTT.

This clone appeared a few times. Within the sample, other DNA sequences also encode this same CDR3. The rearrangement joins TRBV19 to TRBJ1-5; D is unresolved. Trimming took off 5 bases at V and 4 bases at J, with 6 bases between the two ends. The CDR3 is made up of 12 amino acids. Germline CDR1 is LNHDA and CDR2 is SQIVND (reference sequence). CDR3: CASSWLNQPQHF. The CDR3 bases are TGTGCCAGTAGTTGGTTAAATCAGCCCCAGCATTTT. Drawing the rest from reference TRBV19 and TRBJ1-5, the complete variable domain is DGGITQSPKYLFRKEGQNVTLSCEQNLNHDAMYWYRQDPGQGLRLIYYSQIVNDFQKGDIAEGYSVSREKKESFPLTVTSAQKNPTAFYLCASSWLNQPQHFGDGTRLSIL.

The sample holds a few counts of this clone. V is TRBV5-1 and J is TRBJ2-5, with 11 bases aligning to TRBD2. The CDR3 is made up of 17 amino acids. V lost 5 bases to trimming and J lost 5 bases; unmatched junction nucleotides: 14. CDR1 and CDR2 from the germline V gene are SGHRS and YFSETQ. The CDR3: CASRAGLAASMGETQYF. The CDR3 coding sequence is TGCGCCAGCAGGGCGGGACTAGCGGCTTCTATGGGGGAGACCCAGTACTTC.

The J gene is TRBJ2-7, the V gene TRBV29-1, with D possibly being TRBD1 (5 bases). Trimming shortened V by 1 base and J by 5 bases, and 6 bases separated the two germline ends. This CDR3 region has 11 residues. Per germline, CDR1 SQVTM and CDR2 ANQGSEA. The CDR3 DNA reads TGCAGCGTTGAAGGGGGCGACGAGCAGTACTTC. This gives the protein CSVEGGDEQYF.

The chain employs TRBV10-1 and TRBJ1-1, with D possibly being TRBD1 (6 bases). Trimming left V 8 bases short and J 1 base short, with 11 bases between. Germline CDR1 reads WNHNN; CDR2 reads SYGVQD (reference sequence). This CDR3 is built from 13 residues. CDR3: CASHDRRNTEAFF. CDR3 DNA: TGCGCCAGCCACGACAGGAGGAACACTGAAGCTTTCTTT.

The rearrangement links TRBV5-4 to TRBJ2-5; D uncertain. Germline lookup yields CDR1 SGHNT and CDR2 YYREEE (reference sequence). This CDR3 contains 14 residues. V lost 5 bases and J lost 5, with 16 bases in between. In nucleotides, the CDR3 is TGTGCCAGCAGGGGCGACTCCTCTCGGGAGACCCAGTACTTC. Translated: CASRGDSSRETQYF.

The chain combines TRBV6-6 with TRBJ1-3, with unresolved D. The CDR3 is 16 residues long. Germline V gene sequence: CDR1 MNHNY, CDR2 SVGAGI (reference sequence). The V end was cut by 2 bases, the J end by 0 bases, with 11 bases between. The CDR3 is CASSYRLGVSGNTIYF. CDR3 coding DNA: TGTGCCAGCAGTTACCGCCTCGGAGTCTCTGGAAACACCATATATTTT.

The chain couples TRBV6-5 to TRBJ1-1, with 7 nucleotides matching TRBD1. Germline CDR1 and CDR2: MNHEY and SVGAGI. The CDR3 consists of 14 residues. V was pared by 6 bases and J by 5 bases, with 9 bases of the junction left unmatched. Written as DNA, the CDR3 is TGTGCCAGCAGCAATTCCCCGGGACAGACTGAAGCTTTCTTT. Protein sequence: CASSNSPGQTEAFF.